Each of the 3 T cell receptor beta chains below was sequenced from the same sample in a study of cytomegalovirus exposure and HLA in healthy donors. Amplification used 60 Vbeta primers and 13 Jbeta primers. Only in-frame clones appear in the TCRdb table, and some are missing; sequencing was by immunoSEQ multiplex PCR. Its table records under 45,000 clones. The sample was PBMCs. The receptors originated from a male donor in good health and CMV-seronegative.

The chain couples TRBV10-3 to TRBJ2-2; the D gene is possibly TRBD1 (6 bases). Germline V CDR1 and CDR2: ENHRY, SYGVKD. V was cut by 2 bases and J by 7 bases, with 14 bases left in between. This CDR3 region has 15 residues. The CDR3 DNA reads as TGTGCCATCAGTGAGGTACAGGGCCTTCGCGGGGAGCTGTTTTTT. It yields the protein CAISEVQGLRGELFF.

The gene calls are TRBV7-9 and TRBJ1-1; TRBD1 agrees at 9 bases. Germline assignment: CDR1 SEHNR and CDR2 FQNEAQ (reference sequence). The CDR3 runs 15 residues. The J segment lost 4 bases and the V segment lost 3 bases, leaving 6 bases of the junction unmatched. In nucleotides, the CDR3 is TGTGCCAGCAGCTTCCCGGGACAGGGAGGCACTGAAGCTTTCTTT. Translation: CASSFPGQGGTEAFF. Based on the CDR3 plus reference TRBV7-9 and TRBJ1-1, the full variable domain is DTGVSQNPRHKITKRGQNVTFRCDPISEHNRLYWYRQTLGQGPEFLTYFQNEAQLEKSRLLSDRFSAERPKGSFSTLEIQRTEQGDSAMYLCASSFPGQGGTEAFFGQGTRLTVV.

The chain carries TRBV5-4 and TRBJ2-2; TRBD1 matches 7 bases. The trim removed 5 bases at V and 2 bases at J, leaving 6 bases unmatched. The CDR3 extends over 15 amino acids. Germline CDR1 SGHNT, CDR2 YYREEE (reference sequence). CDR3 residues: CASRRAGGNTGELFF. In nucleotides, the CDR3 is TGTGCCAGCAGGAGGGCAGGGGGTAACACCGGGGAGCTGTTTTTT.